This T cell receptor (beta chain) was found in a study of shared clonotypes between healthy human individuals. Study-wide findings and caveats: Represented diversity, genetic and exposure-history alike, was limited by few donors.

Unsorted material relied on approximately 90 million PBMCs as the source of genomic DNA. Profiling relied on immunoSEQ multiplex PCR, and the TCRdb table lists in-frame clones only, not all of them. The sample holds around 500,000 clones, over 70% seen once. This clone appeared a few times. Its target is unknown. The specimen sequenced was PBMCs. The sequence came from a middle-aged woman in good health. Some clones in this sample may be carry-over from other donors' samples.

For the CDR3, the DNA is TGCGCCAGCAGCCAAGGACAGGGGCGATCCACAGATACGCAGTATTTT. Its translation is CASSQGQGRSTDTQYF. The V gene is TRBV5-1, the J gene TRBJ2-3; 9 nucleotides align to TRBD1. The CDR3 runs 16 residues. CDR1 SGHRS and CDR2 YFSETQ come from the germline V gene. The trim removed 4 bases at V and 2 bases at J, leaving 8 bases unmatched.